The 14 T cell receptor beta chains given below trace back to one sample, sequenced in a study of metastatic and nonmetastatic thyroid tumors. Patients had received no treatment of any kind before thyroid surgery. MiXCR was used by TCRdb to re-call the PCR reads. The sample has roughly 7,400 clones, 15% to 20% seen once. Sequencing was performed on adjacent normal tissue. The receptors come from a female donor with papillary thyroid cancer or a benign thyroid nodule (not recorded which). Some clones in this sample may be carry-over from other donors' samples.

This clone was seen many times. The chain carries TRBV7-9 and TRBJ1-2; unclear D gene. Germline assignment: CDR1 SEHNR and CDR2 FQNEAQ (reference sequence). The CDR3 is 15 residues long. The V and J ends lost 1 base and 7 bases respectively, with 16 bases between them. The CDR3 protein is CASSLVKSGNGGYTF. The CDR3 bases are TGTGCCAGCAGCTTAGTCAAGTCGGGCAACGGTGGCTACACCTTC.

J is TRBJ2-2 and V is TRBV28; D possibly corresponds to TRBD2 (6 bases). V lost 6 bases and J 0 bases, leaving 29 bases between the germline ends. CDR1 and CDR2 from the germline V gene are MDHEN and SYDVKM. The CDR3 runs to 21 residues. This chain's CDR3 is CASRIPLSRGRRGSNTGELFF. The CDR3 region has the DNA TGTGCCAGCAGGATACCTTTGAGTAGGGGTAGGCGGGGATCGAACACCGGGGAGCTGTTTTTT. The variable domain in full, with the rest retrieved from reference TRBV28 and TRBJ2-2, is DVKVTQSSRYLVKRTGEKVFLECVQDMDHENMFWYRQDPGLGLRLIYFSYDVKMKEKGDIPEGYSVSREKKERFSLILESASTNQTSMYLCASRIPLSRGRRGSNTGELFFGEGSRLTVL.

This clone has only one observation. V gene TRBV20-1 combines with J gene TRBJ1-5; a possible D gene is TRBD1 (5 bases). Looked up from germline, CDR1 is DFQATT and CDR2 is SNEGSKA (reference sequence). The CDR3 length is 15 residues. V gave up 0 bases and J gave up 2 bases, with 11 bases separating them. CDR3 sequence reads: CSARDPGGGNQPQHF. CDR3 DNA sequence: TGCAGTGCTAGAGATCCTGGGGGGGGCAATCAGCCCCAGCATTTT.

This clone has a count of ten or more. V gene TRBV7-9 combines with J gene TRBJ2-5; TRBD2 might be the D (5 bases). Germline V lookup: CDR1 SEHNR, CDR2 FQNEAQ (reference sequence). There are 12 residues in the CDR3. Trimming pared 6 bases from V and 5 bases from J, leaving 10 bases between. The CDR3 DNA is TGTGCCAGCAGTCACGGGAAGGAGACCCAGTACTTC. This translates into CASSHGKETQYF.

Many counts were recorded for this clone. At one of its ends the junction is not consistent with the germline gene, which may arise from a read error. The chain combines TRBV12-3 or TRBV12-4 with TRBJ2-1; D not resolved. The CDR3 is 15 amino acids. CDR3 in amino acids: CAGSLATGGHNEQFF. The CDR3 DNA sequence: TGTGCCGGCAGTTTGGCCACGGGTGGCCACAATGAGCAGTTCTTC.

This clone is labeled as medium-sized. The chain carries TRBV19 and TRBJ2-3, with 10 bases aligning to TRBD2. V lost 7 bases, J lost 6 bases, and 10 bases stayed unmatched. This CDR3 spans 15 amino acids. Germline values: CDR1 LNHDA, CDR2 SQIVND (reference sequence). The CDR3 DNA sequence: TGTGCCAGTACCGCGGCGCTAGCGGGAGAGGATACGCAGTATTTT. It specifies CASTAALAGEDTQYF.

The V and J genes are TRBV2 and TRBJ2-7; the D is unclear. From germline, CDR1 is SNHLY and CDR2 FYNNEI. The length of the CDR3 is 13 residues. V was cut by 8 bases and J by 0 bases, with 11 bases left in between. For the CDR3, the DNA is TGTGCCAGCGTCCCGTCTAGCTCCTACGAGCAGTACTTC. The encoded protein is CASVPSSSYEQYF.

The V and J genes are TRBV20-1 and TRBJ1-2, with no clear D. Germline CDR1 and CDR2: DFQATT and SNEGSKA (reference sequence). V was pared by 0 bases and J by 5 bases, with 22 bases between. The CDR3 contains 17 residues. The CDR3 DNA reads TGCAGTGCTAGAGATCTAATGGGTGGGCCCCGTACTTATGGCTACACCTTC. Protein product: CSARDLMGGPRTYGYTF.

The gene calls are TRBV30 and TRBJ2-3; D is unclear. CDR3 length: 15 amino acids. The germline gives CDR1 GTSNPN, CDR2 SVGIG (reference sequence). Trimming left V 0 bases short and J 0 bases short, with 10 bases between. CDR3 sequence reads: CAWSVGHRSTDTQYF. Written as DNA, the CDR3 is TGTGCCTGGAGTGTAGGGCACCGTAGCACAGATACGCAGTATTTT.

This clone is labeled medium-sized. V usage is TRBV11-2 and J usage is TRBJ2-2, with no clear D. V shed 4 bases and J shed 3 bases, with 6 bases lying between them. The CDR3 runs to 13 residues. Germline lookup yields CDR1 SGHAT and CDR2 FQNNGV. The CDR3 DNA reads TGTGCCAGCAGCTCCCTCTACACCGGGGAGCTGTTTTTT. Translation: CASSSLYTGELFF.

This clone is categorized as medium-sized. In DNA form, the CDR3 reads TGCAGTGCTAGAGGGGGGCGTCGGGCCGTCGAGCAGTACTTC. Its translation: CSARGGRRAVEQYF. V gene TRBV20-1 combines with J gene TRBJ2-7; perhaps TRBD1 as D (6 bases). The CDR3 covers 14 residues. V lost 1 base and J 6 bases, leaving 16 bases between the germline ends. Germline lookup yields CDR1 DFQATT and CDR2 SNEGSKA (reference sequence).

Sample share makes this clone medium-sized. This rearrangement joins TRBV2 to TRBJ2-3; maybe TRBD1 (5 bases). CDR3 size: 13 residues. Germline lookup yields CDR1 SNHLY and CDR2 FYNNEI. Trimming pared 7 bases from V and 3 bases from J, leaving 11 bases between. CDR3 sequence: CASNFQGTDTQYF. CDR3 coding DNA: TGTGCCAGCAACTTTCAGGGAACAGATACGCAGTATTTT. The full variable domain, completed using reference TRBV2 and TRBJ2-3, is EPEVTQTPSHQVTQMGQEVILRCVPISNHLYFYWYRQILGQKVEFLVSFYNNEISEKSEIFDDQFSVERPDGSNFTLKIRSTKLEDSAMYFCASNFQGTDTQYFGPGTRLTVL.

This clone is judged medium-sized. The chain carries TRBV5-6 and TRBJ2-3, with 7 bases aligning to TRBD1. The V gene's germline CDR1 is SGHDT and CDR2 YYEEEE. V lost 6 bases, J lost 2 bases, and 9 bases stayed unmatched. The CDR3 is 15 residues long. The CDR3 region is CASTRTGNPTDTQYF. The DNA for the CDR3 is TGTGCCAGCACCCGGACAGGAAATCCCACAGATACGCAGTATTTT.

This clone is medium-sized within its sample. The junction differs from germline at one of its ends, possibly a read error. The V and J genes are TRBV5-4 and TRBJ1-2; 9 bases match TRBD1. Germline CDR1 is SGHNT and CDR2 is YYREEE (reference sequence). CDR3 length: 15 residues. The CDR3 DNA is TGCGCCAGCAGCATTAACAGGGGGCAGGGCTATGGCTACACCTTC. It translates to CASSINRGQGYGYTF.